This T cell receptor (beta chain) is drawn from a study of patients and donors after allogeneic stem cell transplantation. CDR3 length equals 14 residues. V lost 1 base and J lost 9, with 12 bases in between. Per germline, CDR1 SGHDN and CDR2 FVKESK. Each CDR3 protein is one row after TCRdb ran MiXCR on the RT-PCR reads. Among approximately 250,000 distinct CDR3 sequences listed, 12% to 15% were seen once. The chain carries TRBV14 and TRBJ2-2; no clear D gene. Sequencing was performed on blood, either unsorted or a sorted T cell fraction (not recorded which). This clonotype originated in a human donor who was either an allogeneic HSCT recipient or a stem cell or donor lymphocyte infusion donor (not recorded which). It is not recorded whose cells these are; they may come from a transplant donor. CDR3 loop: CASSQVRVTRELFF. The CDR3 DNA follows: TGTGCCAGCAGCCAAGTACGGGTGACCCGGGAGCTGTTTTTT. The variable domain in full, completed from reference TRBV14 and TRBJ2-2, reads EAGVTQFPSHSVIEKGQTVTLRCDPISGHDNLYWYRRVMGKEIKFLLHFVKESKQDESGMPNNRFLAERTGGTYSTLKVQPAELEDSGVYFCASSQVRVTRELFFGEGSRLTVL.